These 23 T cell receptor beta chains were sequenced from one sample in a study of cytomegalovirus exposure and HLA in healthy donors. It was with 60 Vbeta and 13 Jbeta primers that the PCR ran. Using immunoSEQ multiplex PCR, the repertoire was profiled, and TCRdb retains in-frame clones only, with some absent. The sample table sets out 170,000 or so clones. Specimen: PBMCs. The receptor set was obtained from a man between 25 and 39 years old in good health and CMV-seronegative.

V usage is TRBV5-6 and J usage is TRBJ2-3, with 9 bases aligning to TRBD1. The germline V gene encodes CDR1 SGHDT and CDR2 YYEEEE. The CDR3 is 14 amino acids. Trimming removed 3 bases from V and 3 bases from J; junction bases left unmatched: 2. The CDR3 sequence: CASSSGQGTDTQYF. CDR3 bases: TGTGCCAGCAGCTCGGGACAGGGAACAGATACGCAGTATTTT.

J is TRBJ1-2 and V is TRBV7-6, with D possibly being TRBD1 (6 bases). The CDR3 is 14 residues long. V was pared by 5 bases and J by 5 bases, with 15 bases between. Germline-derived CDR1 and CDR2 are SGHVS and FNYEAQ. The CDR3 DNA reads TGTGCCAGCAGCCCTTCTAGACAGGTTTATGGCTACACCTTC. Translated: CASSPSRQVYGYTF.

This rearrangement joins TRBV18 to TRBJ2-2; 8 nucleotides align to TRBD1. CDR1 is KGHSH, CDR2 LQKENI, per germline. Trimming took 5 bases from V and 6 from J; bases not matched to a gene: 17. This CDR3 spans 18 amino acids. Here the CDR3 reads CASSGTLLLGTGAGELFF. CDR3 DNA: TGTGCCAGCTCAGGTACCCTCCTCCTTGGGACAGGAGCCGGGGAGCTGTTTTTT.

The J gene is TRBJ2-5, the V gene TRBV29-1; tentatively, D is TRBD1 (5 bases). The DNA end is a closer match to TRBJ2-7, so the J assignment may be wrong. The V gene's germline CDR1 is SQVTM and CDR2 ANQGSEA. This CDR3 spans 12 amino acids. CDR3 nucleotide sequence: TGCAGCGTAGTAGGGGCCACCTACGAGCAGTACTTC. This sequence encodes CSVVGATYEQYF.

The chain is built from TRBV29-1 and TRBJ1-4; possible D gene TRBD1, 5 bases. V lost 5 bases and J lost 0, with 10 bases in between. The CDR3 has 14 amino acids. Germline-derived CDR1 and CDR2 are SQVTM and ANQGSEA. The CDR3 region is CSVKTDTTNEKLFF. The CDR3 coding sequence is TGCAGCGTTAAGACAGATACAACTAATGAAAAACTGTTTTTT.

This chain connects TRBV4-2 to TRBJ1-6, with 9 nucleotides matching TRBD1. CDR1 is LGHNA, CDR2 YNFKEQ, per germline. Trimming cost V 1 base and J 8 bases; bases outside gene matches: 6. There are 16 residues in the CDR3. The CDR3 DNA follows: TGTGCCAGCAGCCAAGGGGGACAGGGAAAGGATTCACCCCTCCACTTT. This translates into CASSQGGQGKDSPLHF.

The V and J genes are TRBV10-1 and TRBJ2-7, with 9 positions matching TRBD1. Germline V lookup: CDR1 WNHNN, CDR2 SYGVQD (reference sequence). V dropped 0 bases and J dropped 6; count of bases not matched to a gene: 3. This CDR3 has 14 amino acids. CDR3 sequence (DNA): TGCGCCAGCAGTGAGTCGGACAGGGGTGGCGAGCAGTACTTC. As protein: CASSESDRGGEQYF.

The CDR3 protein is CASSLGGSSGNTIYF. Here the CDR3 DNA reads TGTGCCAGCAGTTTAGGGGGGTCTTCTGGAAACACCATATATTTT. The rearrangement links TRBV27 to TRBJ1-3, with a possible D match to TRBD1 (5 bases). Trimming stripped 2 bases from V and 1 base from J, with 9 bases between. The germline CDR1 and CDR2 sequences are MNHEY and SMNVEV (reference sequence). This CDR3 has 15 residues.

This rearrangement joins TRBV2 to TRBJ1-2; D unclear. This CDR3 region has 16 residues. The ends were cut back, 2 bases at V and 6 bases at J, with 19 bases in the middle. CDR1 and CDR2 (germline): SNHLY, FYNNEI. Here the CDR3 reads CASSEYNGEMMDGYTF. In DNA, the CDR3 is TGTGCCAGCAGTGAATACAACGGAGAAATGATGGATGGCTACACCTTC.

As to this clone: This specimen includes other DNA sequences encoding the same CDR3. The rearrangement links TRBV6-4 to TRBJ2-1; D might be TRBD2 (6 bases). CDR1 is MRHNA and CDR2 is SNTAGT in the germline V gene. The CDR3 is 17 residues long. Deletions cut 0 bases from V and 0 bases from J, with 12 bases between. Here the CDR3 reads CASSDSLAVSSYNEQFF. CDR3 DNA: TGTGCCAGCAGTGACTCCTTAGCGGTGAGCTCCTACAATGAGCAGTTCTTC.

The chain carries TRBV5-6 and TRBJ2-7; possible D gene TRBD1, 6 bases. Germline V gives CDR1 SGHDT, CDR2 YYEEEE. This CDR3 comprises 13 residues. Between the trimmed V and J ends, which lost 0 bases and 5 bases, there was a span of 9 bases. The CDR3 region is CASSLVQGNEQYF. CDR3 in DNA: TGTGCCAGCAGCTTGGTCCAGGGGAACGAGCAGTACTTC. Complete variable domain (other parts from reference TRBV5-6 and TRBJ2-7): DAGVTQSPTHLIKTRGQQVTLRCSPKSGHDTVSWYQQALGQGPQFIFQYYEEEERQRGNFPDRFSGHQFPNYSSELNVNALLLGDSALYLCASSLVQGNEQYFGPGTRLTVT.

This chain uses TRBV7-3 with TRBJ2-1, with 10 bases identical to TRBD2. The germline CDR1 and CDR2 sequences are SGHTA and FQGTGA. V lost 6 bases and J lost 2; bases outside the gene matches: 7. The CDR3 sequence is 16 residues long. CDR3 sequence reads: CASSFGLAAPYNEQFF. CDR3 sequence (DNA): TGTGCCAGCAGTTTCGGACTAGCGGCCCCCTACAATGAGCAGTTCTTC.

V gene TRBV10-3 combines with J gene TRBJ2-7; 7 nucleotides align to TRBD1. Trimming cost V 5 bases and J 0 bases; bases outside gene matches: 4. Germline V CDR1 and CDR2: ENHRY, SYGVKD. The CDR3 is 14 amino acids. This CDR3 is CAISRTGNSYEQYF. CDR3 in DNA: TGTGCCATCAGTAGGACAGGAAACTCCTACGAGCAGTACTTC.

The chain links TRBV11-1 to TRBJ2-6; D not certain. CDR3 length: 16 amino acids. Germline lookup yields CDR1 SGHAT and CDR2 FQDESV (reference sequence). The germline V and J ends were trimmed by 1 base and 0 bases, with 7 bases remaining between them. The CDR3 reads CASSLDGSSGANVLTF. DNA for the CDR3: TGTGCCAGCAGCTTAGACGGTAGCTCTGGGGCCAACGTCCTGACTTTC.

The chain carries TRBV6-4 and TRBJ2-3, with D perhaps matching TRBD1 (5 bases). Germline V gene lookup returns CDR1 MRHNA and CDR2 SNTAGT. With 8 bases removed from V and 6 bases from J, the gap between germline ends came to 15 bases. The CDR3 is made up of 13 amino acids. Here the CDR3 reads CASGKGPQDTQYF. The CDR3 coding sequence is TGTGCCAGCGGAAAGGGGCCCCAGGATACGCAGTATTTT.

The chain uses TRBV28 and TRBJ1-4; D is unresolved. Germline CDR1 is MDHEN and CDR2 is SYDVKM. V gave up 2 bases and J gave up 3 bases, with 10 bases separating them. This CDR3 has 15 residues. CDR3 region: CASSLGPAANEKLFF. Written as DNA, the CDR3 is TGTGCCAGCAGTTTAGGGCCAGCGGCTAATGAAAAACTGTTTTTT.

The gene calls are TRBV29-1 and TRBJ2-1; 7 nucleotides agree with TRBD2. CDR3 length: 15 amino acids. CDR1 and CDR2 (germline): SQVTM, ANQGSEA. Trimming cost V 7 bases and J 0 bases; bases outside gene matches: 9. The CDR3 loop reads CSGGAGPSSYNEQFF. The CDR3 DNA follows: TGCAGCGGAGGAGCGGGACCCAGCTCCTACAATGAGCAGTTCTTC.

CDR3 loop: CASNPITGNTEAFF. The CDR3 nucleotides are TGTGCCAGCAACCCTATTACAGGGAACACTGAAGCTTTCTTT. The chain employs TRBV5-6 and TRBJ1-1; TRBD1 might be the D (5 bases). The germline V gene encodes CDR1 SGHDT and CDR2 YYEEEE. The CDR3 length is 14 residues. V lost 6 bases and J lost 1, with 13 bases in between. Full variable domain (outside the CDR3, taken from reference TRBV5-6 and TRBJ1-1): DAGVTQSPTHLIKTRGQQVTLRCSPKSGHDTVSWYQQALGQGPQFIFQYYEEEERQRGNFPDRFSGHQFPNYSSELNVNALLLGDSALYLCASNPITGNTEAFFGQGTRLTVV.

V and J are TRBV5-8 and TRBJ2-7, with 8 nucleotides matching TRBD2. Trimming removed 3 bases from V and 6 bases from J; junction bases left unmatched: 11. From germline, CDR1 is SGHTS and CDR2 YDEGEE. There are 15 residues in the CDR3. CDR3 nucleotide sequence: TGTGCCAGCAGCTGGGGGCGACGCGGGAGGAGCGAGCAGTACTTC. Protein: CASSWGRRGRSEQYF.

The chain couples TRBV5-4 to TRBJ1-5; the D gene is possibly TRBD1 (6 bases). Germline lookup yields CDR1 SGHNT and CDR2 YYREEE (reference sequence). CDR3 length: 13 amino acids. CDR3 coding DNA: TGTGCTGGGGGCTGGGCCGGCAATCAGCCCCAGCATTTT. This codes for CAGGWAGNQPQHF.

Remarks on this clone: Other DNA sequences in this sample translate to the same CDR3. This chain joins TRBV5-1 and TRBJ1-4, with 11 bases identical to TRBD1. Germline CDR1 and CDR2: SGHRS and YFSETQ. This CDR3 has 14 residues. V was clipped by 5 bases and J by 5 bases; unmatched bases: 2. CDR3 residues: CASSRDRGNEKLFF. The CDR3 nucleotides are TGCGCCAGCAGTCGGGACAGGGGGAATGAAAAACTGTTTTTT.

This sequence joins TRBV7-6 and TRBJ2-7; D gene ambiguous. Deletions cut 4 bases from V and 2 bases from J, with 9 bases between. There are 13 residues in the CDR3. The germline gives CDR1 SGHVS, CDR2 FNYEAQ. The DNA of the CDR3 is TGTGCCAGCAGCTCCAGGCAAACCTACGAGCAGTACTTC. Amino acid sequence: CASSSRQTYEQYF.

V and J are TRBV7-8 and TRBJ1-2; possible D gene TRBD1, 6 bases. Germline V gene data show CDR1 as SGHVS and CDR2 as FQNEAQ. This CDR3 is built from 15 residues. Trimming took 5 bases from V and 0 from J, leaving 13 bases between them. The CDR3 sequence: CASSLRDTSNYGYTF. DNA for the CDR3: TGTGCCAGCAGCCTCCGGGACACTTCTAACTATGGCTACACCTTC.